Each of the 17 T cell receptor beta chains below was sequenced from the same sample in a study of blood T cell repertoires in COVID-19. The table came from immunoSEQ multiplex PCR; TCRdb's copy has only in-frame clones and leaves some out. The table has some 67,000 clones, roughly 85% seen once. The sample taken for sequencing was peripheral blood. The receptors originated from a woman over 75 with acute or convalescent COVID-19.

The genes are TRBV18 and TRBJ1-2, with 11 bases matching TRBD1. The CDR3 consists of 14 residues. Germline lookup yields CDR1 KGHSH and CDR2 LQKENI. Unmatched junction bases numbered 4, after V lost 3 bases and J lost 7 bases. Here the CDR3 reads CASSPGQGASGYTF. CDR3 DNA sequence: TGTGCCAGCTCACCTGGACAGGGGGCGAGTGGCTACACCTTC.

This clone was recorded only once. The chain combines TRBV5-8 with TRBJ1-3, with no clear D. Trimming left V 0 bases short and J 0 bases short, with 16 bases between. Germline assignment: CDR1 SGHTS and CDR2 YDEGEE. This CDR3 contains 18 residues. The CDR3 is CASSLGFSGGPSGNTIYF. CDR3 DNA: TGTGCCAGCAGCTTGGGTTTCAGCGGCGGCCCCTCTGGAAACACCATATATTTT.

This chain joins TRBV18 and TRBJ2-7; 9 bases fit TRBD2. Germline CDR1 and CDR2: KGHSH and LQKENI. The CDR3 consists of 15 residues. V lost 3 bases to trimming and J lost 1 base; unmatched junction nucleotides: 4. CDR3 amino acids: CASSPGAGGSYEQYF. DNA for the CDR3: TGTGCCAGCTCACCTGGAGCGGGGGGATCCTACGAGCAGTACTTC.

The chain carries TRBV14 and TRBJ2-3; D possibly corresponds to TRBD2 (6 bases). The ends were cut back, 6 bases at V and 2 bases at J, with 15 bases in the middle. CDR1 SGHDN and CDR2 FVKESK come from the germline V gene. The CDR3 runs 15 residues. The CDR3 DNA sequence: TGTGCCAGCAGTACTGGGACTTCGGTCACAGATACGCAGTATTTT. It specifies CASSTGTSVTDTQYF.

The V and J genes are TRBV3-1 (or the pseudogene TRBV3-2) and TRBJ1-2; D may be TRBD1 (5 bases). CDR3 length equals 13 residues. Per the germline V gene, CDR1 is LGHDT and CDR2 is YNNKEL (reference sequence). Trimming pared 8 bases from V and 7 bases from J, leaving 17 bases between. CDR3 DNA sequence: TGTGCCAGCGGGGCCGGCCTTAAGTCTGGCTACACCTTC. Its protein product is CASGAGLKSGYTF.

This sequence joins TRBV27 and TRBJ1-1; TRBD1 agrees at 8 bases. The CDR3 runs 15 residues. From germline, CDR1 is MNHEY and CDR2 SMNVEV (reference sequence). Losses at the gene ends were 0 bases for V and 9 bases for J; bases not matched to a gene: 9. The CDR3 coding sequence is TGTGCCAGCAGTTTATCAGGGACAGGACTTGGAAAAGCTTTCTTT. Translated, it gives CASSLSGTGLGKAFF.

The V call is TRBV6-2 or TRBV6-3, the J call TRBJ2-2; D remains unclear. The V end was cut by 2 bases, the J end by 4 bases, with 8 bases between. CDR1 and CDR2 (germline): MNHEY, SVGEGT. The CDR3 runs 14 residues. The CDR3 here is CASSYHLSTGELFF. CDR3 sequence (DNA): TGTGCCAGCAGTTACCACCTTAGCACCGGGGAGCTGTTTTTT.

This chain uses TRBV4-2 with TRBJ2-7; D possibly corresponds to TRBD1 (5 bases). V was clipped by 0 bases and J by 6 bases, with 12 bases between them. The CDR3 extends over 14 amino acids. Germline values: CDR1 LGHNA, CDR2 YNFKEQ. CDR3 loop: CASSQDPLGPEQYF. For the CDR3, the DNA is TGTGCCAGCAGCCAAGACCCACTGGGGCCCGAGCAGTACTTC.

The chain recombines TRBV6-5 with TRBJ2-7; 8 nucleotides align to TRBD1. The CDR3 is 15 residues long. J lost 3 bases, V lost 2 bases, and 6 bases had no gene match. The germline gives CDR1 MNHEY, CDR2 SVGAGI. DNA for the CDR3: TGTGCCAGCAGTTACCCGGACAGGGAAGACTACGAGCAGTACTTC. It encodes CASSYPDREDYEQYF.

CDR3 amino acids: CATTGGSAGNTIYF. CDR3 nucleotide sequence: TGTGCCACTACAGGGGGCTCAGCTGGAAACACCATATATTTT. V gene TRBV15 combines with J gene TRBJ1-3, with TRBD1 matching over 9 bases. The trim removed 9 bases at V and 2 bases at J, leaving 5 bases unmatched. CDR1 is LNHNV and CDR2 is YYDKDF in the germline V gene (reference sequence). The CDR3 consists of 14 residues.

The genes are TRBV18 and TRBJ2-3; D may be TRBD2 (5 bases). The CDR3 is 14 residues long. Germline V CDR1 and CDR2: KGHSH, LQKENI. Trimming left V 6 bases short and J 0 bases short, with 10 bases between. The CDR3, as DNA: TGTGCCAGCTCGACTACGCCTAGCACAGATACGCAGTATTTT. It encodes CASSTTPSTDTQYF.

J is TRBJ1-1 and V is TRBV6-6; D perhaps matches TRBD1 (6 bases). V was shortened by 6 bases and J by 4 bases, with 15 bases between the two germline ends. Germline CDR1 reads MNHNY; CDR2 reads SVGAGI (reference sequence). The CDR3 loop spans 14 amino acids. The CDR3, as DNA: TGTGCCAGCAGGGAACAGGGACCGGGCACTGAAGCTTTCTTT. Residues: CASREQGPGTEAFF.

V usage is TRBV5-4 and J usage is TRBJ1-5; 11 nucleotides align to TRBD1. J was trimmed by 0 bases and V by 3 bases; bases with no gene match: 5. The germline V gene encodes CDR1 SGHNT and CDR2 YYREEE (reference sequence). This CDR3 has 17 amino acids. CDR3 coding DNA: TGTGCCAGCAGCTACGGGACAGGGGGGGATAGCAATCAGCCCCAGCATTTT. Its protein product is CASSYGTGGDSNQPQHF.

The CDR3 DNA reads TGTGCCACCAGTGATTCGGGTAGCACCCAGTACTTC. As protein: CATSDSGSTQYF. The chain is built from TRBV24-1 and TRBJ2-7; D unclear. This CDR3 spans 12 amino acids. Germline lookup yields CDR1 KGHDR and CDR2 SFDVKD. The ends were cut back, 2 bases at V and 10 bases at J, with 11 bases in the middle.

The V gene is TRBV6-2 or TRBV6-3, the J gene TRBJ1-2; the match to TRBD1 covers 8 bases. V trimming: 5 bases; J trimming: 7 bases; junction bases outside the gene matches: 9. The CDR3 has 14 amino acids. The germline gives CDR1 MNHEY, CDR2 SVGEGT. The CDR3 nucleotides read TGTGCCAGCAGTACGGGTCAGGGGGCGTCTGGCTACACCTTC. Its translation is CASSTGQGASGYTF.

This chain joins TRBV4-3 and TRBJ2-2; D is possibly TRBD2 (5 bases). Germline CDR1 reads LGHNA; CDR2 reads YSLEER. The CDR3 has 13 residues. The V end lost 4 bases, the J end lost 5 bases, and 8 bases lay between the germline ends. This CDR3 is CASSPLATGELFF. The CDR3 nucleotides read TGCGCCAGCAGCCCCTTAGCGACCGGGGAGCTGTTTTTT.

The chain has TRBV10-1 and TRBJ1-3; no reliable D call. Germline V gives CDR1 WNHNN, CDR2 SYGVQD (reference sequence). There are 12 residues in the CDR3. V lost 8 bases, J lost 4 bases, and 9 bases lay in between. Here the CDR3 reads CASQGGGNTIYF. The CDR3 DNA reads TGCGCCAGCCAAGGCGGCGGAAACACCATATATTTT.